This TCR beta chain was recorded in a study of blood T cell repertoires in COVID-19 (dated by TCRdb to 2019 to 2021). With respect to the entire study: Samples from collaborators originated in the United States, Italy and Spain and spanned both the acute and convalescent phases of COVID-19. The material from the prospective study consisted of cDNA or gDNA derived from T cells, B-cell-depleted T cells, or PBMCs. The dataset comprised deeply sampled blood TCRbeta repertoires from subjects exposed to, actively infected with, or recovered from COVID-19. The repertoires were released in a freely available public database meant as a resource for research on the immune response to SARS-CoV-2. The samples were drawn from the first 160 participants of the ongoing ImmuneRACE study and from 1,254 subjects provided by 6 global collaborators. Nearly every sample came with metadata listing a de-identified subject ID, COVID-19 status, age in years and sex. Where available, HLA class I and class II types were taken from metadata supplied by the sample provider and were not determined by assay-based typing. The paper as a whole reports these results and caveats: How much clinical and demographic metadata was included differed by source and by participant, and the metadata was provided uncurated.

Participants in the prospective study were aged about 18 to 95 years, lived in approximately 26 United States geographic areas, and enrolled through a virtual design. In the prospective study, participants were assigned to cohorts based on the clinical history participants reported in a screening survey and a study questionnaire. For ImmuneRACE Cohort 3, a participant was defined as recovered based on two consecutive negative NP/OP PCR tests, clearance by a healthcare professional, or resolution of symptoms. Each participant in the prospective study had whole blood, serum and a nasopharyngeal or oropharyngeal swab collected by mobile phlebotomists. Additional blood draws and questionnaires over an approximately two-month period could optionally be provided by prospective study participants. Prospective study blood samples were shipped either frozen or at room temperature before DNA extraction.

About this clone itself: Its antigen specificity is not known. Base-call qualities are not available, and no considerably larger clone is one nucleotide away.

TCRbeta CDR3 regions were amplified from genomic DNA using the immunoSEQ Assay, a bias-controlled multiplex PCR. The authors' pipeline ran thus. Nucleated cell counts per sample were estimated from amplification of reference gene primers within the assay. To quantify the absolute abundance of each unique TCRbeta CDR3 rearrangement, sequence reads were collapsed and filtered. For each sample, productive Simpson clonality was calculated as the square root of Simpson's diversity index over productive rearrangements. The immuneACCESS repertoire file appears here via TCRdb, limited to in-frame rearrangements. These files lack a portion of the clones; in checked studies, under half of the deficit traces to unresolved V genes, and the cause of the others is not known. V, J and clone size reflect that table, while D and trimming were determined from the DNA. The sample has around 400,000 clones on record, 89% of them singletons. Jointly, the top ten make up approximately 1.5% of the sample.

CDR1 and CDR2, per the germline V gene, are ENHRY and SYGVKD. Taken from cysteine to phenylalanine, the CDR3 has 13 residues. Just CDR3 DNA is preserved here, 39 bases in frame from base 1. The germline V end is reduced by 5 bases and the J end by 8 bases; junction bases left unmatched: 5. The clonotype comes from a woman in her thirties who had recovered from COVID-19. The rearrangement combines TRBV10-3 with TRBJ1-1, and TRBD1 aligns with 10 junction nucleotides. What was sequenced was PBMCs or T cells enriched from blood (not recorded which). The nucleotide sequence reads as follows: TGTGCCATCAGTAGAACGGGACAGGGGGAAGCTTTCTTT. This sequence encodes CAISRTGQGEAFF.